This T cell receptor beta chain was sequenced during a study of cytomegalovirus exposure and HLA in healthy donors (dated by TCRdb to 2017 to 2019). Background on the whole study: An earlier analysis of roughly 500 of the donors reported 250 to 300 Gb of sequence data and 117 million unique TCR beta sequences from 190 million or so T cells. Because of strong linkage in the cohort, roughly five DR-DQ haplotypes were treated as single units for association and clustering. The number of donors typed differed by locus, with roughly 629-640 for A, B, C, DRB1 and DQB1, 522 for DQA1, nearly 610 for DPA1, and around 460 for DPB1. Rather than using new phenotypic data, the later analysis identified candidate immune exposures from TCR beta sequences and from how often those sequences occurred across donors. Using immunosequencing, the study profiled T cell repertoires from 666 subjects and related those repertoires to cytomegalovirus serostatus. A separate validation cohort of about 110 different subjects was used in addition to the 666-subject first cohort. In a later analysis, previously published TCR beta repertoires from 666 donors were re-analyzed and high-resolution HLA genotyping was added so that TCR occurrence patterns could be studied. An early release that covered some 640 HLA-typed donors contained around 330 gigabases of sequencing data and around 80 million unique TCR sequences. Genome-wide SNP genotypes for about 60% of the roughly 700 donors were used in a later genetic analysis, which treated that subset as a discovery cohort. Both class I and class II loci were covered by HLA typing, at four-digit resolution. All discovery cohort repertoires had been generated on a single sequencing platform. Among the roughly 400 genotyped donors, around 81% belonged to the genetic ancestry cluster associated with self-reported Caucasian donors. Across 300 to 400 genotyped donors of the cohort, an average of roughly 200,000 unique TCR beta nucleotide sequences per donor were sequenced, and around 20% of those sequences were non-productive. Donor age, sex, ethnicity and CMV serostatus were collected together with the repertoire data. The aim of the study was to test whether cataloging public T cell receptors could identify signatures of past pathogen exposure. An earlier analysis of 587 of the donors used high-throughput TCR beta sequencing to judge whether each TCR beta V gene segment behaved as functional or pseudogenic. To predict cytomegalovirus infection status, the study brought together high-throughput TCR immunosequencing, statistical association of individual TCRs with disease status, and machine learning.

There are 17 amino acids in the CDR3, from cysteine to phenylalanine inclusive. Only CDR3 DNA is held: 51 bases, read in frame from base 1. V lost 1 base and J lost 6 bases, and the count of bases not matched to a germline gene is 9. Sequences SGHNT (CDR1) and YYREEE (CDR2) are obtained from the germline V gene (reference sequence). Library preparation was by the immunoSEQ multiplex PCR assay. For the multiplex PCR, a mixture combining 60 forward primers for TCR Vbeta segments and 13 reverse primers for TCR Jbeta segments was used. A multiplex PCR assay on genomic DNA amplified the CDR3 region of rearranged TCR beta genes. The amplified TCR beta libraries were sequenced on the Illumina HiSeq System as 87-base-pair reads. The paper's processing steps were these. Across the roughly 600 repertoires, a later analysis counted tens of millions of unique TCR beta chains, some 11 million of which were shared by at least two donors. A nearest-neighbor algorithm error-corrected the raw reads and collapsed the reads into unique sequences, merging closely related sequences to remove PCR and sequencing errors. To assign V, D and J gene segments, CDR3 sequences were aligned to IMGT reference sequences. For a sequence to be retained, a match of at least six nucleotides was required to both a V gene segment and a J gene segment. A rearrangement counted as productive if the CDR3 had no stop codons and remained in frame with V and J, and every other rearrangement counted as non-productive. CDR3 was defined according to IMGT convention as the region running from the second conserved V-encoded cysteine to the conserved J-encoded phenylalanine. The earlier analysis of 500 to 750 of the donors excluded any sequence lacking an unambiguous match to a single V gene segment. In an earlier analysis of some 590 of the donors, a V segment was called functional when productive rearrangements were above 56.7%, and segregating when the standard deviation between donors exceeded 5%. A statistical classification framework was developed to diagnose cytomegalovirus status using the catalog of TCR beta chain sequences. In a later analysis, V and J genes were assigned by comparing TCR nucleotide sequences against IMGT/GENE-DB human TR gene sequences. In a later analysis, CDR3 sequences and most-parsimonious VDJ recombination scenarios were assigned using the TCRdist pipeline. In a later analysis, each TCR beta chain was defined by its CDR3 amino acid sequence together with its V-gene family, and reads lacking a unique V-gene family were excluded. To address suspected cross-contamination and a sequencing artifact, a later analysis removed approximately 600 highly shared, low-generation-probability nucleotide sequences. A later analysis calculated a clonal expansion index for each public chain from normalized within-repertoire ranks of inferred template counts. In a later analysis, generation probabilities were computed with a VDJ recombination model fitted to out-of-frame rearrangements, and the resulting probabilities were checked against IGoR. A later analysis scored TCR-TCR, TCR-HLA and TCR-CMV co-occurrence with hypergeometric tests, applying a repertoire-size bias correction to TCR pairs. False discovery rates were estimated in a later analysis by permuting HLA or CMV assignments 20 times. In a later analysis, co-occurring TCRs were grouped using DBSCAN, and TCRdist sequence similarity was added for clustering within HLA-allele-positive subsets. For co-occurrence clustering, repertoires with fewer than 30,000 or more than 120,000 public chains were excluded, along with about five repertoires with anomalous nucleotide sharing. The table comes from immuneACCESS by way of TCRdb, which keeps in-frame sequences with V and J called. Part of the clones is missing from these tables; in studies checked, under half for an unresolved V gene and the rest for unknown reasons. The V and J calls and clone size were taken over from that table, and D and trimming were inferred from the DNA. This sample gives some 150,000 clones in total; roughly 85% of them show up just once. The biggest ten clones account for 1.7% of the sample.

Of note for this clone: Its specific antigen is unknown. No base qualities exist here, and no much larger clone lies one base off it.

Overall study outcomes, separate from this receptor: According to a later genetic analysis, donors in an Asian-associated ancestry cluster had fewer N-insertions in productive TCRs than the roughly 660-donor mean. In a later analysis, the rate of TCR association differed among HLA loci, with DRB1 alleles having the most associated TCRs and HLA-C alleles having the fewest. The 87-base-pair reads could not distinguish some IMGT-functional V segments, including TRBV6-2 and TRBV6-3, so those segments were excluded. V-gene and J-gene trimming of TCR beta chains was associated with a missense DCLRE1C variant in a later genetic analysis, and the association was replicated in an independent cohort. According to a later analysis, parvovirus B19, influenza, CMV and Epstein-Barr virus appeared linked to several top co-occurrence clusters. Specific HLA alleles were associated with some 15,000 TCR beta sequences at a false discovery rate of 0.05 in a later analysis. In both the original and validation cohorts, the classifier was reported to diagnose cytomegalovirus status with high specificity and sensitivity. The study listed 164 TCR beta chains as associated with cytomegalovirus. When HLA alleles, especially DR and DQ, strongly co-occurred, attributing TCR associations to individual alleles was difficult. In vitro tests confirmed that a few of the cytomegalovirus-associated TCR beta chains recognize cytomegalovirus antigens. A further reported finding was that TCR beta sequences accurately predicted the HLA-A and HLA-B alleles for most subjects in the first cohort. A later analysis found that most CMV-associated TCR beta chains appeared HLA-restricted, with HLA associations seemingly driven largely by CMV exposure. In a later analysis, HLA-associated TCR beta chains showed more clonal expansion and lower generation probabilities than non-associated chains that were equally common. Because some donors lacked HLA typing at each locus, the association tests relied only on the typed subset. Across donors, most TCR sequences were observed very rarely, whereas some public TCRs were present in many individuals. For the cohort, immune exposure information was limited to CMV serostatus. Because counts were too low, 15 to 20 rarely observed V segments, including chromosome 9 orphons, were excluded from the earlier analysis of some 540 of the donors. In an earlier analysis of around 600 of the donors, most TCR beta V segments appeared in productive rearrangements about 87% or about 30% of the time, broadly matching IMGT annotations. Linkage disequilibrium might explain the correlated functional status among segregating V segments, but an unknown experimental factor could not be excluded. In this cohort, only TCR beta chains were sequenced, and detectable features were limited by the absence of alpha or paired-chain data. A group of highly shared sequence variants was considered likely to be a technical artifact of the sequencing pipeline. Presence/absence analyses assumed roughly uniform sequencing depth across donors, an assumption that may not hold. The authors suggested that the approach could potentially be extended to other disease states and immunological phenotypes.

The cohort comprised 710 or so healthy bone marrow donors. At the time of sampling, all cohort members were nominally healthy, though unrecorded immune exposures were likely present. The donor tested CMV seronegative and was one of the 352 seronegative cohort members. Every donor gave a peripheral blood sample, and the peripheral blood mononuclear cells from that sample were used for TCR beta sequencing. Genomic DNA extraction from the blood cell samples was performed with the Qiagen DNeasy Blood Extraction Kit. What was sequenced was PBMCs. The receptor chain draws on TRBV5-4 and TRBJ1-6; 8 bases in the middle match TRBD1. The TCR sequence derives from a young woman in good health and CMV-seronegative. The bases read TGTGCCAGCAGCTTGTCAGGCGGGACAGGAGTTAATTCACCCCTCCACTTT. Its protein product is CASSLSGGTGVNSPLHF.